This paragraph covers one T cell receptor (beta chain) sequence. In this sample, this clone turned up a few times. Its antigen is not yet known. Qualities for individual bases were not recorded, and no much larger clone is one base off. From each donor, a single peripheral blood sample of roughly 0.11 L on average was drawn into heparinised tubes. Naive, central memory, regulatory and stem cell-like memory CD4+ T cells were sorted on a BD FACSAria II using a panel including CD45RO, CCR7, CD25, CD127, CD95 and CD27. Every sorted population had a purity above 98%. PBMCs were separated immediately by Lymphoprep density gradient centrifugation and were stained directly, without being cultured. So that batch effects would be minimized, each experiment stained and sorted samples in pairs, pairing one healthy donor with one patient. After removal of 1 base from V and 6 bases from J, the junction retains 5 bases not matched to a gene. The CDR3 runs 15 residues from the cysteine to the phenylalanine. This entry keeps only the CDR3 DNA: 45 bases, framed from base 1. CDR1 and CDR2 were assigned from the germline V gene as SGDLS and YYNGEE.

The record originates from a study of beta chain features in type 1 diabetes (dated by TCRdb to the late 2010s). Concerning the study at large: Patients and healthy donors did not differ in mean age, gender distribution, total cell number or subset yield. Across all samples, fewer than 110,000,000 sorted cells were examined, and cell number per subset correlated strongly with RNA yield. In the study, recently diagnosed type 1 diabetes patients and matched healthy donors were compared on the TCRB repertoires of their sorted circulating CD4+ T cell subsets. Regulatory and stem cell-like memory subsets were obtained from only 8 patients and roughly 8 healthy donors, while naive and central memory subsets were obtained from all 28 donors. The paper as a whole reports these results and caveats: In all four CD4+ subsets, TCRB CDR3 length was moderately but significantly shorter in type 1 diabetes patients. At VDJ recombination sites, patients with type 1 diabetes made fewer insertions and deleted more nucleotides, a pattern implying thymic rearrangement abnormalities. PCR may preferentially amplify shorter templates, but because patient and control samples were amplified and corrected together, any resulting skew would affect both groups equally. Because cDNA rather than genomic DNA was sequenced, highly expressing activated cells could have been over-represented, although no difference in activation and CD3 levels was found between groups. The naive, central memory and regulatory TCRB repertoires appeared to resemble one another more closely among patients than among healthy donors. Because small numbers of individuals were included in the HLA sub-analyses, any influence of HLA type on TCRB rearrangement was left unresolved.

The entire amount of isolated RNA was reverse transcribed using the High Capacity cDNA Reverse Transcription Kit, so the sequenced TCRB transcripts were expressed ones. Deep immunoSEQ sequencing was performed on naive, central memory and regulatory T cell samples, with an average of roughly 3.5 million total reads per sample. Sorted cells were lysed in RLT buffer, and RNA was extracted using DNase-treated RNeasy Micro or Mini kits according to cell number. Each cell subset was processed on its own to prevent cross-contamination, while patient and healthy donor samples were processed together. The immunoSEQ multiplex PCR was used to amplify TCRB sequences from cDNA, generating 87-bp fragments that spanned the CDR3 region. The amplicons were sequenced using the Illumina HiSeq platform. The original methods were these. Synthetic template baselines were used to correct PCR bias computationally, reads within Hamming distance 2 were collapsed together, and singletons that could not be merged were discarded. Reads were aligned to IMGT to assign V, D and J genes, CDR3 length, and insertions or deletions at six rearrangement sites. Within each subset, clonotype counts were normalized to sorted cell number, after which true diversity and Gini coefficients were computed with the tcR R package. The overlap coefficient, calculated on TCRB nucleotide sequences, was used to measure repertoire sharing. Out-of-frame TCRB sequences from naive cells were analyzed as a proxy for the pre-selection repertoire. TCRdb mirrors the immuneACCESS table, restricted to in-frame sequences. Some clones are absent from its copies; in checked studies, under half trace to an unresolved V gene, and the reason for the others is unknown. V and J calls and clone size come straight from that table; D and trimming were deduced from the DNA. The sample table contains 300,000 to 450,000 clones; only one count was recorded for roughly 13% of them. The ten largest clones capture roughly 0.0097% of the sample.

The chain employs TRBV9 and TRBJ2-7; 12 of the junction bases match TRBD1. The sample was naive CD4+ T cells from blood. The cell subset or site label, as the study defines it: true naive CD4+ T cells. The sequence derives from a woman between 18 and 30 years old with type 1 diabetes. The nucleotides are TGTGCCAGCAGCGTAACCGGGACAGGGGGCATCGAGCAGTACTTC. Translated, it gives CASSVTGTGGIEQYF.